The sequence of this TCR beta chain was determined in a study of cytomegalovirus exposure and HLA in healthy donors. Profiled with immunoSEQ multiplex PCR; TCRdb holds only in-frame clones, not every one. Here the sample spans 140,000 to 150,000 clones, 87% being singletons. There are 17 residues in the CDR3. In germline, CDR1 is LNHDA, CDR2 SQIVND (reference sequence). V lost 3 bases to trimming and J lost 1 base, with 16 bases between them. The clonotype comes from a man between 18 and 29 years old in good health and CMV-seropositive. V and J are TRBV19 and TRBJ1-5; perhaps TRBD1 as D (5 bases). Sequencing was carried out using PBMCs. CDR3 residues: CASSIPQTGQSNQPQHF. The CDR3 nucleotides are TGTGCCAGTAGTATTCCCCAAACAGGTCAGAGCAATCAGCCCCAGCATTTT.